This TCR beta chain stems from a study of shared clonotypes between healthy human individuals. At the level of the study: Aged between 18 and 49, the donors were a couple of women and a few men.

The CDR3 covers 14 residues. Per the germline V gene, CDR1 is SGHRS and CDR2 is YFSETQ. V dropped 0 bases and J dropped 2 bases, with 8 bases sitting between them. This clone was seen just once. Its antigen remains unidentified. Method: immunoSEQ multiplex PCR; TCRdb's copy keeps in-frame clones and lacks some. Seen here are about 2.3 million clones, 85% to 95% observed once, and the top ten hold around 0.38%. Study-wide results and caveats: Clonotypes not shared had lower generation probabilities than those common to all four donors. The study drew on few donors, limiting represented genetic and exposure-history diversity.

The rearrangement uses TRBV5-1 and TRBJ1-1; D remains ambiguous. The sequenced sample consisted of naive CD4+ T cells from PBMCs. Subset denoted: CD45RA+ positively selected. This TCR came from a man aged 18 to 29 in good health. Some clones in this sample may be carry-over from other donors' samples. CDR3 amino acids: CASSLAPTNTEAFF. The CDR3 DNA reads TGCGCCAGCAGCTTGGCCCCCACCAACACTGAAGCTTTCTTT.